The rows below give T cell receptor beta chains drawn from one sample of a study of T cells after yellow fever vaccination. TCRdb itself ran the 5' RACE reads through MiXCR, one entry per CDR3 protein. The data show hundreds of thousands of distinct CDR3 sequences, approximately 8% seen once. The material was PBMCs, obtained around 45 days after the first yellow fever vaccination. The source is a man aged 18 to 35 who received the YFV17D yellow fever vaccine. The CDR3 runs from the conserved cysteine through the conserved F or W. D genes are given only for firm matches. Not every row has a clone size; where given, it reads once, few, many or a size class.

j_call: TRBJ1-6
clone_size: few
v_call: TRBV12-3/TRBV12-4
d_call: TRBD1
cdr3_aa: CASMDRAYSPLHF
cdr3_nt: TGTGCCAGCATGGACAGGGCCTATTCACCCCTCCACTTT

j_call: TRBJ1-2
clone_size: few
v_call: TRBV4-3
d_call: NA
cdr3_aa: CASSQDIEAEGYTF
cdr3_nt: TGCGCCAGCAGCCAAGATATCGAGGCGGAGGGCTACACCTTC

j_call: TRBJ1-2
clone_size: few
v_call: TRBV6-5
d_call: TRBD1
cdr3_aa: CASRTGGNGYTF
cdr3_nt: TGTGCCAGCAGGACAGGGGGCAATGGCTACACCTTC

j_call: TRBJ2-3
clone_size: few
v_call: TRBV18
d_call: NA
cdr3_aa: CASSPSAGASDTQYF
cdr3_nt: TGTGCCAGCTCACCCTCCGCAGGGGCCTCAGATACGCAGTATTTT

j_call: TRBJ1-2
clone_size: NA
v_call: TRBV18
d_call: TRBD1
cdr3_aa: CASSPFSDRDGYTF
cdr3_nt: TGTGCCAGCTCACCGTTTTCGGACAGGGATGGCTACACCTTC

j_call: TRBJ1-4
clone_size: NA
v_call: TRBV6-1
d_call: TRBD1
cdr3_aa: CASSEDRGTLATNEKLFF
cdr3_nt: TGTGCCAGCAGTGAAGACAGGGGGACTCTTGCAACTAATGAAAAACTGTTTTTT

j_call: TRBJ2-2
clone_size: NA
v_call: TRBV5-1
d_call: TRBD1
cdr3_aa: CASSLIPGTGGTGELFF
cdr3_nt: TGCGCCAGCAGCCTGATCCCCGGGACAGGGGGCACCGGGGAGCTGTTTTTT

j_call: TRBJ1-2
clone_size: NA
v_call: TRBV29-1
d_call: NA
cdr3_aa: CSVGLLSYGYTF
cdr3_nt: TGCAGCGTCGGATTGCTGTCCTATGGCTACACCTTC

j_call: TRBJ2-2
clone_size: NA
v_call: TRBV6-2/TRBV6-3
d_call: NA
cdr3_aa: CASARRGATGELFF
cdr3_nt: TGTGCCAGCGCCAGGAGGGGGGCGACCGGGGAGCTGTTTTTT

j_call: TRBJ2-7
clone_size: NA
v_call: TRBV23-1
d_call: TRBD1
cdr3_aa: CASSRQGVTYEQYF
cdr3_nt: TGCGCCAGCTCTCGACAGGGAGTAACCTACGAGCAGTACTTC

j_call: TRBJ2-2
clone_size: many
v_call: TRBV5-6
d_call: NA
cdr3_aa: CASSLTEPANTGELFF
cdr3_nt: TGTGCCAGCAGCCTGACAGAGCCCGCGAACACCGGGGAGCTGTTTTTT

j_call: TRBJ1-3
clone_size: NA
v_call: TRBV6-1
d_call: NA
cdr3_aa: CASETATSGNTIYF
cdr3_nt: TGTGCCAGCGAGACGGCCACCTCTGGAAACACCATATATTTT

j_call: TRBJ1-4
clone_size: NA
v_call: TRBV5-1
d_call: NA
cdr3_aa: CASRQIDSNEKLFF
cdr3_nt: TGCGCCAGCAGACAAATCGACAGTAATGAAAAACTGTTTTTT

j_call: TRBJ2-2
clone_size: NA
v_call: TRBV28
d_call: NA
cdr3_aa: CASFRGAKNTGELFF
cdr3_nt: TGTGCCAGCTTCCGAGGGGCAAAAAACACCGGGGAGCTGTTTTTT

j_call: TRBJ2-4
clone_size: many
v_call: TRBV7-2
d_call: NA
cdr3_aa: CASSLSQGGNIQYF
cdr3_nt: TGTGCCAGCAGCTTAAGCCAGGGCGGAAACATTCAGTACTTC

j_call: TRBJ2-1
clone_size: few
v_call: TRBV20-1
d_call: TRBD2
cdr3_aa: CSAGGGGLDNEQFF
cdr3_nt: TGCAGTGCTGGCGGGGGGGGGCTCGACAATGAGCAGTTCTTC

j_call: TRBJ2-7
clone_size: few
v_call: TRBV7-2
d_call: TRBD2
cdr3_aa: CASSLVAGDTYEQYF
cdr3_nt: TGTGCCAGCAGCTTGGTAGCGGGGGATACCTACGAGCAGTACTTC

j_call: TRBJ1-2
clone_size: few
v_call: TRBV4-1
d_call: NA
cdr3_aa: CASKSGGLDYGYTF
cdr3_nt: TGCGCCAGCAAGTCCGGTGGGCTAGACTATGGCTACACCTTC

j_call: TRBJ1-4
clone_size: few
v_call: TRBV6-1
d_call: NA
cdr3_aa: CASTTQGWTSEKLFF
cdr3_nt: TGTGCCAGCACCACACAAGGGTGGACATCTGAAAAACTGTTTTTT

j_call: TRBJ1-1
clone_size: few
v_call: TRBV7-6
d_call: NA
cdr3_aa: CASSLGVRGGKNTEAFF
cdr3_nt: TGTGCCAGCAGCTTAGGGGTAAGAGGGGGGAAGAACACTGAAGCTTTCTTT

j_call: TRBJ1-4
clone_size: NA
v_call: TRBV5-1
d_call: NA
cdr3_aa: CASSLSWTPEGRVEKLFF
cdr3_nt: TGCGCCAGCAGCTTGTCTTGGACCCCAGAGGGGAGGGTTGAAAAACTGTTTTTT

j_call: TRBJ1-6
clone_size: NA
v_call: TRBV20-1
d_call: TRBD1
cdr3_aa: CSASSAGQGNSPLHF
cdr3_nt: TGCAGTGCTAGCTCAGCGGGACAGGGTAATTCACCCCTCCACTTT

j_call: TRBJ2-5
clone_size: few
v_call: TRBV5-1
d_call: TRBD1
cdr3_aa: CASSSQGIEETQYF
cdr3_nt: TGCGCCAGCAGCTCACAGGGGATCGAAGAGACCCAGTACTTC

j_call: TRBJ2-1
clone_size: few
v_call: TRBV7-8
d_call: NA
cdr3_aa: CASSLTRGEQFF
cdr3_nt: TGTGCCAGCAGCTTGACCCGAGGGGAGCAGTTCTTC

j_call: TRBJ2-2
clone_size: few
v_call: TRBV27
d_call: NA
cdr3_aa: CASSSLPAGELFF
cdr3_nt: TGTGCCAGCAGTTCCCTCCCGGCCGGGGAGCTGTTTTTT

j_call: TRBJ2-5
clone_size: NA
v_call: TRBV10-3
d_call: NA
cdr3_aa: CAISPSESETQYF
cdr3_nt: TGTGCCATCAGTCCTAGCGAGTCGGAGACCCAGTACTTC